What follows is one T cell receptor beta chain and its context. The data derive from a study of blood T cell repertoires in COVID-19. Study-wide background: Sites in the United States, Italy and Spain provided acute and convalescent COVID-19 samples. Nucleic acid was either cDNA or gDNA, and it came from T cells, B-cell-depleted T cells, or PBMCs.

This CDR3 comprises 17 residues. Per germline, CDR1 MNHNY and CDR2 SVGAGI (reference sequence). With 5 bases clipped from V and 6 bases from J, the junction kept 15 bases outside the gene matches. Original handling: Amplifying reference gene primers gave estimates of nucleated cell counts. This table comes from immunoSEQ multiplex PCR, and its TCRdb copy is limited to in-frame clones, with some not included. That table gives V, J and clone size, and the DNA gave D and trimming. The table has about 270,000 clones, about 86% seen once. The V and J genes are TRBV6-6 and TRBJ2-1, with 8 nucleotides matching TRBD1. Sequenced: peripheral blood. The sequence was obtained from a woman between 55 and 75 years old with active or convalescent COVID-19. The CDR3 loop reads CASSHGPGQASGNEQFF. The CDR3 bases are TGTGCCAGCAGTCACGGACCGGGACAGGCGTCGGGCAATGAGCAGTTCTTC.